This is a list of T cell receptor beta chains from one sample in a study of cytotoxic CD8 clonotypes in ibrutinib-treated CLL. Some clones are missing from TCRdb's copy, which holds only in-frame ones; the method was immunoSEQ multiplex PCR. The profile shows more than 15,000 clones, about 86% of them singletons. The material was PBMCs, obtained before ibrutinib treatment. These receptor sequences come from a human donor with chronic lymphocytic leukemia. Each CDR3 is given with its conserved first and last residue. A D gene is named only where the DNA matches it firmly. Size is stated for part of the rows, as once, few or many counts, or as a class when the clone is expanded.

D	V	size	length	J	CDR3	DNA
-	TRBV2	-	15	TRBJ1-3	CASRGWDSSGNTIYF	TGTGCCAGCAGGGGGTGGGATTCCTCTGGAAACACCATATATTTT
-	TRBV5-1	once	13	TRBJ1-1	CASSLGGNTEAFF	TGCGCCAGCAGTTTGGGGGGGAACACTGAAGCTTTCTTT
-	TRBV5-6	-	13	TRBJ2-5	CASRQVGLETQYF	TGTGCCAGCCGACAGGTGGGATTAGAGACCCAGTACTTC
-	TRBV28	-	13	TRBJ2-7	CASRTGLLYEQYF	TGTGCCAGCAGAACGGGACTTCTTTACGAGCAGTACTTC
-	TRBV25-1	-	11	TRBJ2-7	CASSEVRQVYF	TGTGCCAGCAGTGAAGTGAGACAGGTGTACTTC
-	TRBV9	-	15	TRBJ2-1	CASSVGWGSYNEQFF	TGTGCCAGCAGCGTAGGATGGGGCTCCTACAATGAGCAGTTCTTC
-	TRBV28	-	15	TRBJ1-2	CASSPRVGAAGGYTF	TGTGCCAGCAGTCCCCGGGTGGGGGCGGCGGGTGGCTACACCTTC
TRBD1	TRBV18	once	15	TRBJ2-7	CASSDTGTGYYEQYF	TGTGCCAGCTCGGATACCGGGACAGGATATTACGAGCAGTACTTC
-	TRBV5-1	-	13	TRBJ2-2	CASSLYSAGELFF	TGCGCCAGCAGCTTGTATTCAGCCGGGGAGCTGTTTTTT
-	TRBV7-2	once	15	TRBJ2-1	CASSRGLTVYNEQFF	TGTGCCAGCAGCCGTGGACTAACCGTCTACAATGAGCAGTTCTTC
TRBD1	TRBV30	-	15	TRBJ1-4	CAWSSLGTGDEKLFF	TGTGCCTGGAGTTCTCTTGGGACAGGGGATGAAAAACTGTTTTTT
TRBD2	TRBV19	-	14	TRBJ2-5	CASSPAGGQETQYF	TGTGCCAGTAGTCCCGCGGGAGGGCAAGAGACCCAGTACTTC
TRBD2	TRBV5-1	-	14	TRBJ2-2	CASSGTTTTGELFF	TGCGCCAGCAGCGGGACTACGACGACCGGGGAGCTGTTTTTT
TRBD2	TRBV6-5	-	15	TRBJ2-3	CASTSTGTMTDTQYF	TGTGCCAGCACCTCAACCGGGACTATGACAGATACGCAGTATTTT
-	TRBV19	once	15	TRBJ2-3	CASTLGGAGTDTQYF	TGTGCCAGTACCCTCGGAGGTGCGGGCACAGATACGCAGTATTTT
-	TRBV7-2	-	14	TRBJ2-3	CASSLEGGADTQYF	TGTGCCAGCAGCTTAGAAGGGGGAGCAGATACGCAGTATTTT
-	TRBV18	-	14	TRBJ2-7	CASSPLAGNYEQYF	TGTGCCAGCTCACCACTCGCGGGAAACTACGAGCAGTACTTC
-	TRBV7-2	-	14	TRBJ2-3	CASSFPARLETQYF	TGTGCCAGCAGCTTCCCTGCCCGATTAGAAACGCAGTATTTT
-	TRBV11-3	-	13	TRBJ1-3	CASSFQGENTIYF	TGTGCCAGCAGCTTCCAGGGAGAAAACACCATATATTTT
-	TRBV28	-	12	TRBJ1-5	CASTLPHQPQHF	TGTGCCAGCACCTTACCCCACCAGCCCCAGCATTTT
TRBD2	TRBV7-9	-	19	TRBJ2-1	CASSLVVTSGRSAYNEQFF	TGTGCCAGCAGCTTAGTGGTGACTAGCGGGAGATCCGCCTACAATGAGCAGTTCTTC
TRBD1	TRBV7-3	-	15	TRBJ2-7	CASSSGTGLSYEQYF	TGTGCCAGCAGCTCCGGGACAGGGCTCTCCTACGAGCAGTACTTC
TRBD2	TRBV10-3	-	17	TRBJ2-1	CAISLAGVGDGQNEQFF	TGTGCCATCAGTCTAGCGGGAGTCGGGGACGGGCAAAATGAGCAGTTCTTC
-	TRBV5-7	-	15	TRBJ2-2	CASSLKRESFGELFF	TGTGCCAGCAGCCTAAAGAGGGAGTCTTTCGGGGAGCTGTTTTTT
TRBD2	TRBV10-3	-	15	TRBJ2-3	CAISDGRDSGDTQYF	TGTGCCATCAGTGATGGGAGGGACTCGGGAGATACGCAGTATTTT
-	TRBV13	-	16	TRBJ1-5	CASSLGYRGVNQPQHF	TGTGCCAGCAGCTTAGGCTATCGGGGGGTCAATCAGCCCCAGCATTTT
-	TRBV7-3	-	15	TRBJ2-5	CASSLIGGGQETQYF	TGTGCCAGCAGCTTAATCGGAGGGGGCCAGGAGACCCAGTACTTC
-	TRBV28	-	14	TRBJ1-2	CASSQSTAASGYTF	TGTGCCAGCAGTCAATCGACGGCGGCTTCGGGCTACACCTTC
-	TRBV11-2	-	15	TRBJ2-7	CASSPQGILSYEQYF	TGTGCCAGCAGCCCCCAGGGGATTCTCTCCTACGAGCAGTACTTC
-	TRBV28	-	15	TRBJ2-7	CASSLNGQLPYEQYF	TGTGCCAGCAGTTTAAACGGACAGCTCCCCTACGAGCAGTACTTC
-	TRBV28	-	13	TRBJ2-3	CASGGPYTDTQYF	TGTGCCAGCGGGGGTCCTTACACAGATACGCAGTATTTT
TRBD1	TRBV20-1	-	11	TRBJ2-1	CSLQGAHEQFF	TGCAGTTTACAGGGGGCGCATGAGCAGTTCTTC
TRBD1	TRBV5-1	-	15	TRBJ1-3	CASRDRESSGNTIYF	TGCGCCAGCCGGGACAGGGAGAGCTCTGGAAACACCATATATTTT
-	TRBV27	-	13	TRBJ2-7	CASSGRDSYEQYF	TGTGCCAGCAGTGGCAGGGACTCCTACGAGCAGTACTTC
-	TRBV19	few	13	TRBJ2-1	CASSIQGYNEQFF	TGTGCCAGTAGTATACAGGGCTACAATGAGCAGTTCTTC
-	TRBV14	-	17	TRBJ2-6	CASSIPQTGSGANVLTF	TGTGCCAGCAGCATTCCCCAGACAGGCTCTGGGGCCAACGTCCTGACTTTC
-	TRBV4-1	-	14	TRBJ1-1	CASSQDHGNTEAFF	TGCGCCAGCAGCCAAGATCACGGGAACACTGAAGCTTTCTTT
-	TRBV2	-	13	TRBJ2-1	CASLTNSYNEQFF	TGTGCCAGCTTGACCAACTCCTACAATGAGCAGTTCTTC
-	TRBV7-8	-	17	TRBJ2-7	CASSPYTGTRNLYEQYF	TGTGCCAGCAGCCCATATACCGGGACTCGAAATCTCTACGAGCAGTACTTC
-	TRBV15	-	18	TRBJ2-3	CATSRDRDRSTSTDTQYF	TGTGCCACCAGCAGAGATAGGGACCGATCGACTAGCACAGATACGCAGTATTTT